A selection of T cell receptor beta chains follows, all from one sample in a study of metastatic and nonmetastatic thyroid tumors. TCRdb called clones again from the PCR reads with MiXCR. The table lists some 64,000 clones, just over 4% of them singletons. Sequencing was done on a sample of blood. These TCRs come from a female donor with papillary thyroid cancer or a benign thyroid nodule (not recorded which). Some clones in this sample may be carry-over from other donors' samples. CDR3s include the opening cysteine and the closing phenylalanine or tryptophan. A D gene is named only where the DNA matches it firmly. Where a row states a size, it is once, few, many or the class of an expanded clone; other rows omit it.

V	size	J	length	D	CDR3	DNA
TRBV24-1	many	TRBJ1-5	16	TRBD1	CATSDGRQGANQPQHF	TGTGCCACCAGTGATGGGCGACAGGGGGCCAATCAGCCCCAGCATTTT
TRBV30	many	TRBJ2-4	14	NA	CAWSVWWAKNIQYF	TGTGCCTGGAGTGTATGGTGGGCCAAAAACATTCAGTACTTC
TRBV2	many	TRBJ1-1	13	NA	CASTWTPTTEAFF	TGTGCCAGCACCTGGACACCTACTACTGAAGCTTTCTTT
TRBV20-1	many	TRBJ1-2	14	NA	CSARDLGQIYGYTF	TGCAGTGCTAGAGATCTCGGACAGATCTATGGCTACACCTTC
TRBV20-1	many	TRBJ1-2	12	NA	CSGTRGTYGYTF	TGCAGTGGGACAAGGGGAACCTATGGCTACACCTTC
TRBV19	many	TRBJ2-1	16	NA	CASSTGGGGSYNGQFF	TGTGCCAGTAGTACTGGTGGTGGGGGGTCCTACAATGGGCAGTTCTTC
TRBV5-1	NA	TRBJ2-7	14	NA	CASSLWIGAYDQYF	TGCGCCAGCAGCTTGTGGATCGGGGCTTACGATCAGTACTTC
TRBV20-1	few	TRBJ2-4	16	NA	CSARGRQGEGKNIQYF	TGCAGTGCTAGAGGGAGGCAGGGGGAGGGCAAAAACATTCAGTACTTC
TRBV24-1	few	TRBJ1-5	13	TRBD1	CATTDREDQTQHF	TGTGCCACCACGGACAGGGAGGATCAGACACAGCATTTT
TRBV5-8	many	TRBJ1-6	18	NA	CASSEGSPWRGRNSPLHF	TGTGCCAGCAGCGAAGGGTCCCCCTGGAGAGGCAGGAATTCACCCCTCCACTTT
TRBV18	many	TRBJ1-2	15	TRBD1	CASSPQTGLDYGYTF	TGTGCCAGCTCACCACAGACAGGGTTAGACTATGGCTACACCTTC
TRBV27	few	TRBJ1-2	13	NA	CASSRQGKYGYTF	TGTGCCAGCAGTAGGCAGGGGAAATATGGCTACACCTTC
TRBV5-4	few	TRBJ1-4	14	TRBD1	CASSADRVGEKLFF	TGTGCCAGCAGCGCGGACAGGGTGGGTGAAAAACTGTTTTTT
TRBV2	many	TRBJ2-1	15	NA	CASSGGYREDNEQFF	TGTGCCAGCAGTGGGGGGTACAGGGAGGACAATGAGCAGTTCTTC
TRBV12-3/TRBV12-4	NA	TRBJ1-5	14	NA	CASSFQQGGQPQHF	TGTGCCAGCAGTTTCCAACAGGGAGGTCAGCCCCAGCATTTT
TRBV20-1	many	TRBJ1-3	13	NA	CSALRVGGNTIYF	TGCAGTGCTTTAAGGGTGGGTGGAAACACCATATATTTT
TRBV6-9	NA	TRBJ2-3	16	TRBD1	CASSDSGTGSTDTQYF	TGCGCCAGCAGTGATTCCGGGACAGGAAGCACAGATACGCAGTATTTT
TRBV20-1	many	TRBJ2-2	15	NA	CSAAGLPLDTGELFF	TGCAGTGCTGCGGGACTCCCTTTAGACACCGGGGAGCTGTTTTTT
TRBV7-9	NA	TRBJ2-5	14	TRBD1	CASSPDRVTETQYF	TGTGCCAGCAGCCCAGACAGGGTTACGGAGACCCAGTACTTC
TRBV19	many	TRBJ2-2	14	NA	CASSPQDFAGELFF	TGTGCCAGTAGTCCTCAGGATTTCGCCGGGGAGCTGTTTTTT
TRBV20-1	few	TRBJ2-1	14	TRBD2	CARAAGDGYNEQFF	TGCGCAAGGGCCGCGGGAGACGGCTACAATGAGCAGTTCTTC
TRBV6-6	many	TRBJ2-1	12	NA	CASSYGSNEQFF	TGTGCCAGCAGTTACGGGTCCAATGAGCAGTTCTTC